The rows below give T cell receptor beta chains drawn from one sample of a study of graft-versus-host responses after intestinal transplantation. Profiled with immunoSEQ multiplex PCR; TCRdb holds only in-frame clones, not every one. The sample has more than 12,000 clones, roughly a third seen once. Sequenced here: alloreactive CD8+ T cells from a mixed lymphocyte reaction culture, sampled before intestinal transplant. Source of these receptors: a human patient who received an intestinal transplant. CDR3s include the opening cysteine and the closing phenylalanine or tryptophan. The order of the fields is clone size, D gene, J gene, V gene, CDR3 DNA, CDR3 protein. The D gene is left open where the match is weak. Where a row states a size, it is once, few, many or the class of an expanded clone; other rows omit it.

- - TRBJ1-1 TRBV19 TGTGCCAGTAGTTTGATGGCCCACACTGAAGCTTTCTTT CASSLMAHTEAFF
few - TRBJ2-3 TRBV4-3 TGCGCCAGCAGCCATGTCAGGGTCGGCCTAAGCACAGATACGCAGTATTTT CASSHVRVGLSTDTQYF
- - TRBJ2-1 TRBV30 TGTGCCTGGAGGGACGGACAGTACAATGAGCAGTTCTTC CAWRDGQYNEQFF
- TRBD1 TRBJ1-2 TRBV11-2 TGTGCCAGCAGCTTACCGTTACAGGGGGGCGACTATGGCTACACCTTC CASSLPLQGGDYGYTF
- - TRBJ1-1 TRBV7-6 TGTGCCAGCGGGGAGGGGATCGGTTTTGACACTGAAGCTTTCTTT CASGEGIGFDTEAFF
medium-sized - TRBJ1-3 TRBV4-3 TGCGCCAGCAGCCCAGAGCGGGACTCTGGAAACACCATATATTTT CASSPERDSGNTIYF
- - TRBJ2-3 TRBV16 TGTGCCAGCAGCCCGAACCGGGACTCCACAGATACGCAGTATTTT CASSPNRDSTDTQYF
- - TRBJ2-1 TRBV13 TGTGCCAGCAGCTTTGGCGTGGGGGCGGTTGAGCAGTTCTTC CASSFGVGAVEQFF
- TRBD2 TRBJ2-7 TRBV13 TGTGCCAGCAGCCCCAGGACTAGCGGGTCCTACGAGCAGTACTTC CASSPRTSGSYEQYF
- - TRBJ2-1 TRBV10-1 TGCGCCAGCAGTGAGCCGGACAATGAGCAGTTCTTC CASSEPDNEQFF
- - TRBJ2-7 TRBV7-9 TGTGCCAGCAGCTTTCAGTCCTACGAGCAGTACTTC CASSFQSYEQYF
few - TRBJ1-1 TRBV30 TGTGCCTGGAGTGCCGGGGGGAACACTGAAGCTTTCTTT CAWSAGGNTEAFF
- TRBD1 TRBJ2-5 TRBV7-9 TGTGCCAGCAGACCCGGACAGGGAGGATCCCAAGAGACCCAGTACTTC CASRPGQGGSQETQYF
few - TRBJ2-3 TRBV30 TGTGCCTGGACATCGTCAACTCTTAGCACAGATACGCAGTATTTT CAWTSSTLSTDTQYF
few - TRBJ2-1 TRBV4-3 TGCGCCAGCAGCCAAGGGGACGGGGGTTCTGAGCAGTTCTTC CASSQGDGGSEQFF
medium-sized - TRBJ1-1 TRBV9 TGTGCCAGCAGCGGACGAGCGGGGAACACTGAAGCTTTCTTT CASSGRAGNTEAFF
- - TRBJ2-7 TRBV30 TGTGCCTGGGGACTCTTGACCTACGAGCAGTACTTC CAWGLLTYEQYF
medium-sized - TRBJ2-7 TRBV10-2 TGCGCCAGCAGCGTAAACAGGGTGGGGGACGAGCAGTACTTC CASSVNRVGDEQYF
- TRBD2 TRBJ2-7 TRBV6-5 TGTGCCAGCAGTTCCACTAGCGGGGGATATTACGAGCAGTACTTC CASSSTSGGYYEQYF
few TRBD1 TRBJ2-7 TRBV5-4 TGTGCCAGCAGCTTATGGACAGGGGTGAGCGAGCAGTACTTC CASSLWTGVSEQYF
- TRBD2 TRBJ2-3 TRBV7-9 TGTGCCAGCAGCTCCACTTTAGGACTAGCGGGGTCGTCAGATACGCAGTATTTT CASSSTLGLAGSSDTQYF
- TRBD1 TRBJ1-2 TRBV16 TGTGCCAGCAGCCTTCTAGGACAGGGCTTCGTTGGCTACACCTTC CASSLLGQGFVGYTF
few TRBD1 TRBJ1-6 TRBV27 TGTGCCAGCAGTCTCGTCCAGGGGGCGAATTCACCCCTCCACTTT CASSLVQGANSPLHF
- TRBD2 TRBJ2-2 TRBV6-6 TGTGCCAGCACCGCGCGCAGAGCGGGGCCCGGGGAGCTGTTTTTT CASTARRAGPGELFF
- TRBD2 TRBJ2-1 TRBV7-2 TGTGCCAGCAGCTTAGTTGGGGGGGGGATATCCTACAATGAGCAGTTCTTC CASSLVGGGISYNEQFF
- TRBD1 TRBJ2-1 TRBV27 TGTGCCAGCAGTACCGGGACAGGGGGCCAGAATGAGCAGTTCTTC CASSTGTGGQNEQFF
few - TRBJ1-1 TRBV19 TGTGCCAGTGAGAGGAACACTGAAGCTTTCTTT CASERNTEAFF
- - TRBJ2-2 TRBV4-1 TGCGCCAGCAGCCAGACGTTTCCCCTCCGGGACACCGGGGAGCTGTTTTTT CASSQTFPLRDTGELFF
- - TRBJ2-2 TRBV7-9 TGTGCCAGCAGCTCCAGGGATCTCCCGACCGGGGAGCTGTTTTTT CASSSRDLPTGELFF
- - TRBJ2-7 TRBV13 TGTGCCAGCAGCTTAAGGGGTGAGCAGTACTTC CASSLRGEQYF
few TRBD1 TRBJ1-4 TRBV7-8 TGTGCCAGCAGCCCCGAGACAGGGGGCAGGGGTGAAAAACTGTTTTTT CASSPETGGRGEKLFF
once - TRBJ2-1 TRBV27 TGTGCCAGCAGTTACGGACAGTCCTACAATGAGCAGTTCTTC CASSYGQSYNEQFF
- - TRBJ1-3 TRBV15 TGTGCCACCAGCAGAGATCTCCAGGGCCACTCTGGAAACACCATATATTTT CATSRDLQGHSGNTIYF
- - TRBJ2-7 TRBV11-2 TGTGCCAGCAGCTTGTCTTCCCCCGAGCAGTACTTC CASSLSSPEQYF
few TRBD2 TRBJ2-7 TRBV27 TGTGCCAGCAGCGGGGGGGCCACCTACGAGCAGTACTTC CASSGGATYEQYF
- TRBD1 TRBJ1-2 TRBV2 TGTGCCAGCAGTGACCCCGGGACAGGGGATCATGGCTACACCTTC CASSDPGTGDHGYTF
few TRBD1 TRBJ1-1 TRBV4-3 TGCGCCAGCAGCCTCGGGACAGGGGAAGCTGAAGCTTTCTTT CASSLGTGEAEAFF
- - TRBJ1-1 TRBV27 TGTGCCAGCAGCCTCGTTGGGGGGGCGAAAGACACTGAAGCTTTCTTT CASSLVGGAKDTEAFF
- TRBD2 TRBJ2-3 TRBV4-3 TGCGCCAGCAGCCAAGGCCAATTAGCGGGGGGCACAGATACGCAGTATTTT CASSQGQLAGGTDTQYF
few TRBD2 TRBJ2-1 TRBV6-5 TGTGCCAGCAGCCTGAGCGGGGGGTGGGCCTCCGAGCAGTTCTTC CASSLSGGWASEQFF
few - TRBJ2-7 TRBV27 TGTGCCAGCAGTTATTCTAGCACCTACGAGCAGTACTTC CASSYSSTYEQYF
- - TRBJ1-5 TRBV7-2 TGTGCCAGCAGCACCGATAGATGGAGCAATCAGCCCCAGCATTTT CASSTDRWSNQPQHF
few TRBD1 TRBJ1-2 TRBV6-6 TGTGCCAGCAGTTACTCAGGGGGCGGGGATGGCTACACCTTC CASSYSGGGDGYTF
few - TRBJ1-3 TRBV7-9 TGTGCCAGCAGCCACTGGGGGGACGGATACTCTGGAAACACCATATATTTT CASSHWGDGYSGNTIYF
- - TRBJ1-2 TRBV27 TGTGCCACCGGGCGGGGGAAGGATGGCTACACCTTC CATGRGKDGYTF
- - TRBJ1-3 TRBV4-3 TGCGCCAGCAGCCAAGATCGGTCAGACACTGGAAACACCATATATTTT CASSQDRSDTGNTIYF
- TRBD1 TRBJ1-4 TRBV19 TGTGCCAGTACCGGACAGGGTGCAACTAATGAAAAACTGTTTTTT CASTGQGATNEKLFF
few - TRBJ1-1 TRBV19 TGTGCCAGTAGTATTATGAGGGCTGAGGGCACTGAAGCTTTCTTT CASSIMRAEGTEAFF
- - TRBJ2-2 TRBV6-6 TGTGCCAGCAGTTCCCCGGCCGGGGAGCTGTTTTTT CASSSPAGELFF
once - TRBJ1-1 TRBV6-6 TGTGCCAGCAGTTACGTCGCAGGGGTCGGTGGCACTGAAGCTTTCTTT CASSYVAGVGGTEAFF
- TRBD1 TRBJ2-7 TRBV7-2 TGTGCCAGCAGCTTAGGACAGACAGGGCCCCAGGGCGAGCAGTACTTC CASSLGQTGPQGEQYF
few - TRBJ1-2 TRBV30 TGTGCCTGGAATACAGGGTCCCTCTATGGCTACACCTTC CAWNTGSLYGYTF